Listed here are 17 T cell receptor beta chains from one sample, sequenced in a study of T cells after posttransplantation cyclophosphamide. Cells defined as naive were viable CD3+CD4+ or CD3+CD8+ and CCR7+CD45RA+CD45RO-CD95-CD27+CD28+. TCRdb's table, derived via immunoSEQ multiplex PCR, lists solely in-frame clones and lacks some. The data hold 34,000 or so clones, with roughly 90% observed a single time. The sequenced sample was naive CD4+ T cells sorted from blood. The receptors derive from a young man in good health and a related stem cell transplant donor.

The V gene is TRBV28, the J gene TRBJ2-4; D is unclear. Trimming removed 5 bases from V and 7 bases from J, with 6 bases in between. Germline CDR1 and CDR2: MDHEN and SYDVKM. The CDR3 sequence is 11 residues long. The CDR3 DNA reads TGTGCCAGCAGTCCCAGTAACATTCAGTACTTC. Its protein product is CASSPSNIQYF.

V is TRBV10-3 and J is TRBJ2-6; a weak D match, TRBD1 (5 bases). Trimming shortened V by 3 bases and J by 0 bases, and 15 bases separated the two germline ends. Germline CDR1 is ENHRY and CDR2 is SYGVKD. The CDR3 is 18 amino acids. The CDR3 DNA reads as TGTGCCATCAGTGATCCTAGGGCAGGGCGCTCTGGGGCCAACGTCCTGACTTTC. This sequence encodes CAISDPRAGRSGANVLTF.

In DNA form, the CDR3 reads TGTGCCAGCAGCGCCAGGACAGGGGAAAGAGCGTCATTGGGTGGCTACACCTTC. Residues: CASSARTGERASLGGYTF. The J gene is TRBJ1-2, the V gene TRBV9; 9 nucleotides line up with TRBD1. Losses at the gene ends were 3 bases for V and 7 bases for J; bases not matched to a gene: 19. CDR3 length: 18 residues. Germline values: CDR1 SGDLS, CDR2 YYNGEE.

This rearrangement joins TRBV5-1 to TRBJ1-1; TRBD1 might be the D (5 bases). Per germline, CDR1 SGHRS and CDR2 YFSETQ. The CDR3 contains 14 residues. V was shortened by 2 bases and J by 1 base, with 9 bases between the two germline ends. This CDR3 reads CASSLPDRNTEAFF. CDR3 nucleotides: TGCGCCAGCAGCTTACCCGACAGGAACACTGAAGCTTTCTTT.

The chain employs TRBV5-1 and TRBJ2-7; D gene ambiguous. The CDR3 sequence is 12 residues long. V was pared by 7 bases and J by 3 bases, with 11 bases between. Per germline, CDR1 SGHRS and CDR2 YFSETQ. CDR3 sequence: CASRNDNYEQYF. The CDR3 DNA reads TGCGCCAGCCGGAACGACAACTACGAGCAGTACTTC.

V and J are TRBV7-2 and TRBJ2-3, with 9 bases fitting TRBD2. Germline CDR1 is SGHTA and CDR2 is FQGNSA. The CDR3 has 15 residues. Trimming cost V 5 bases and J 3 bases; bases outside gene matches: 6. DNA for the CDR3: TGTGCCAGCAGCCCAGGACTAGCGCGGACAGATACGCAGTATTTT. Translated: CASSPGLARTDTQYF.

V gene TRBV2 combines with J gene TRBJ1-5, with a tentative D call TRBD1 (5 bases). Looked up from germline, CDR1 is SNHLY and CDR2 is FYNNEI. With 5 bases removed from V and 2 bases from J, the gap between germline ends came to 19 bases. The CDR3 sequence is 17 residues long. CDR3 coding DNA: TGTGCCAGCAGTCTTCGGGGAGGGGCCGGCGGCAATCAGCCCCAGCATTTT. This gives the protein CASSLRGGAGGNQPQHF.

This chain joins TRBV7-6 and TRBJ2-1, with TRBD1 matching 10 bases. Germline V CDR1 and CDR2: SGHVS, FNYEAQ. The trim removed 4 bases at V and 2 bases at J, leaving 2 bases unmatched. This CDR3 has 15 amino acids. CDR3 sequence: CASSSGQGTYNEQFF. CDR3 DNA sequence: TGTGCCAGCAGCTCGGGACAGGGGACCTACAATGAGCAGTTCTTC.

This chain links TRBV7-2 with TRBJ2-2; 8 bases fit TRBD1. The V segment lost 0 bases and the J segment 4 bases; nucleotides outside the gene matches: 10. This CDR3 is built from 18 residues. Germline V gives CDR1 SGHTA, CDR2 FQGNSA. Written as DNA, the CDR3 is TGTGCCAGCAGCTTAGCGGCAGGGGGCGCCTTAGGCACCGGGGAGCTGTTTTTT. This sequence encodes CASSLAAGGALGTGELFF.

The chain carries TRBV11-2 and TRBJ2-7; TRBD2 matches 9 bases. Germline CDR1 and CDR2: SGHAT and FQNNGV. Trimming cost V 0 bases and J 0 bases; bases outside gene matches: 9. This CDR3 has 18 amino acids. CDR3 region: CASSLERGAGGSSYEQYF. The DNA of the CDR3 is TGTGCCAGCAGCTTAGAAAGGGGAGCGGGGGGATCCTCCTACGAGCAGTACTTC.

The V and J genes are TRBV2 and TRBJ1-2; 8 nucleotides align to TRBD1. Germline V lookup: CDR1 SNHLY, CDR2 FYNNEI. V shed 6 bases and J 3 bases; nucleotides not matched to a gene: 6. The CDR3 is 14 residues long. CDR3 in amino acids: CASRARGLDYGYTF. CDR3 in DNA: TGTGCCAGCAGGGCCAGGGGGCTGGACTATGGCTACACCTTC.

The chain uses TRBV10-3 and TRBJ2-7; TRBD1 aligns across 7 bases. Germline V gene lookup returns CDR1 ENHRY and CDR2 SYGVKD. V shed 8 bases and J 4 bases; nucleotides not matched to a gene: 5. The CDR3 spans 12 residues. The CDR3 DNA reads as TGTGCCATCTCTGACAGGGTGTACGAGCAGTACTTC. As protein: CAISDRVYEQYF.

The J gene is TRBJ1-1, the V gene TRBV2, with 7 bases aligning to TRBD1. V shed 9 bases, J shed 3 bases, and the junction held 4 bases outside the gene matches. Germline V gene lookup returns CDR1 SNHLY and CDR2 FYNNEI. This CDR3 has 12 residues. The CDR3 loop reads CASRQGYTEAFF. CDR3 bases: TGTGCCAGTAGACAGGGATACACTGAAGCTTTCTTT.

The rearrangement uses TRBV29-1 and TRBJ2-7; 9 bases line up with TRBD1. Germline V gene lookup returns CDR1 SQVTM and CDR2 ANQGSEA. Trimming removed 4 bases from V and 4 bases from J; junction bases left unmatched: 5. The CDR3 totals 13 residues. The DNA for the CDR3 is TGCAGCGTTGGGGACAGGGCTAGTTACGAGCAGTACTTC. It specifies CSVGDRASYEQYF.

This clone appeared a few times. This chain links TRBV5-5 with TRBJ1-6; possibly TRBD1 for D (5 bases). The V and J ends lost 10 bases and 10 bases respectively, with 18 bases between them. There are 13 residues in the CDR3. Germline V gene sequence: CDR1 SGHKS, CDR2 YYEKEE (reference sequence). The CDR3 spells CAGGTDLGSPLHF. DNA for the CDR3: TGTGCCGGCGGGACCGATTTAGGGTCACCCCTCCACTTT.

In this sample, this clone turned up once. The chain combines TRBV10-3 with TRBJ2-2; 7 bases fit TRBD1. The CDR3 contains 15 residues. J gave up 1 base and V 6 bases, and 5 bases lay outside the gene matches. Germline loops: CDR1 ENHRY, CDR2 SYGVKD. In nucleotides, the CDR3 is TGTGCCATCAGGGCGACAGGGAGGAACACCGGGGAGCTGTTTTTT. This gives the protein CAIRATGRNTGELFF.

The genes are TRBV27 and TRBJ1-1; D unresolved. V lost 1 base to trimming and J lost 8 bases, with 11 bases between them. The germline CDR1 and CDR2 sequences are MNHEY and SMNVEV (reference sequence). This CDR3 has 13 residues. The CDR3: CASSLYPASEAFF. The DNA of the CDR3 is TGTGCCAGCAGTTTATATCCCGCGTCCGAAGCTTTCTTT.